Each of the 15 T cell receptor beta chains below was sequenced from the same sample in a study of shared clonotypes between healthy human individuals. CD45RO-negative cells were positively selected for CCR7, leaving out terminally differentiated effector memory CD45RA+ cells. Clones were sequenced by immunoSEQ multiplex PCR, and TCRdb holds only the in-frame ones, with some missing. The table records about 2.1 million clones, over 85% of them present only once. Sequences were obtained from naive CD8+ T cells from PBMCs. The receptors stem from a man between 18 and 35 years old in good health. Some clones in this sample may be carry-over from other donors' samples.

The chain employs TRBV10-2 and TRBJ2-3; D remains unclear. V was shortened by 2 bases and J by 5 bases, with 11 bases between the two germline ends. This CDR3 has 14 residues. Per germline, CDR1 WSHSY and CDR2 SAAADI. CDR3 DNA sequence: TGCGCCAGCAGTGAGCCTGCCAGCCTAGATACGCAGTATTTT. It translates to CASSEPASLDTQYF.

This clone occurred once. This chain uses TRBV27 with TRBJ2-5, with D possibly TRBD1 on 7 matching bases. The length of the CDR3 is 14 residues. The germline CDR1 and CDR2 sequences are MNHEY and SMNVEV (reference sequence). Trimming removed 6 bases at V and 4 bases at J, with 15 bases between. CDR3 coding DNA: TGTGCCAGCAGCGAGACAGGGCGGGGAGAGACCCAGTACTTC. Protein product: CASSETGRGETQYF.

The genes are TRBV4-3 and TRBJ2-7; the D gene is possibly TRBD1 (5 bases). The CDR3 covers 17 residues. Germline CDR1 is LGHNA and CDR2 is YSLEER. V was clipped by 0 bases and J by 2 bases, with 17 bases between them. CDR3 in DNA: TGCGCCAGCAGCCAAGATCGGCAAGGGGTGAGGACCTACGAGCAGTACTTC. This translates into CASSQDRQGVRTYEQYF.

V and J are TRBV7-9 and TRBJ2-1, with D tentatively TRBD1 or TRBD2 (7 bases each). V lost 0 bases and J 4 bases, leaving 13 bases between the germline ends. The CDR3 consists of 16 residues. Germline assignment: CDR1 SEHNR and CDR2 FQNEAQ (reference sequence). CDR3 amino acids: CASSLAPGGAYNEQFF. The CDR3 nucleotides are TGTGCCAGCAGCTTAGCCCCAGGGGGGGCATACAATGAGCAGTTCTTC. The variable domain in full, completed from reference TRBV7-9 and TRBJ2-1, reads DTGVSQNPRHKITKRGQNVTFRCDPISEHNRLYWYRQTLGQGPEFLTYFQNEAQLEKSRLLSDRFSAERPKGSFSTLEIQRTEQGDSAMYLCASSLAPGGAYNEQFFGPGTRLTVL.

The CDR3 is CASIHGGELFF. CDR3 DNA sequence: TGTGCCAGCATTCATGGCGGGGAGCTGTTTTTT. The chain employs TRBV7-2 and TRBJ2-2; D is uncertain. The germline gives CDR1 SGHTA, CDR2 FQGNSA. Trimming removed 7 bases from V and 7 bases from J, with 7 bases in between. The CDR3 consists of 11 residues.

The chain links TRBV7-9 to TRBJ2-1; TRBD2 matches at 10 bases. The junction had 13 bases not matched to a gene; V was cut back by 4 bases and J by 7 bases. The germline V gene encodes CDR1 SEHNR and CDR2 FQNEAQ (reference sequence). The CDR3 is made up of 17 amino acids. CDR3 nucleotides: TGTGCCAGCAGCTATCTAGCGGGAGTGTATGGATTGAATGAGCAGTTCTTC. This gives the protein CASSYLAGVYGLNEQFF.

The chain joins TRBV28 to TRBJ1-1; maybe TRBD1 (6 bases). The CDR3 is made up of 13 amino acids. The ends were cut back, 6 bases at V and 4 bases at J, with 12 bases in the middle. From germline, CDR1 is MDHEN and CDR2 SYDVKM. CDR3 amino acids: CASSLIRGTEAFF. In DNA, the CDR3 is TGTGCCAGCAGCCTTATCAGGGGCACTGAAGCTTTCTTT.

The rearrangement links TRBV9 to TRBJ1-2; 10 positions match TRBD1. The V and J ends lost 4 bases and 4 bases, in that order; junction bases with no gene match: 13. This CDR3 has 17 residues. CDR1 and CDR2 from the germline V gene are SGDLS and YYNGEE. The CDR3 nucleotides are TGTGCCAGCAGCCCCTATTCCGGGACAGGGGTCCCCTATGGCTACACCTTC. Residues: CASSPYSGTGVPYGYTF.

The CDR3 protein is CASSLQGGTGELFF. In DNA form, the CDR3 reads TGTGCCAGCAGTTTGCAGGGGGGAACCGGGGAGCTGTTTTTT. The chain joins TRBV6-5 to TRBJ2-2; weak D call: TRBD1 (7 bases). V lost 4 bases, J lost 5 bases, and 11 bases lay in between. CDR3 length equals 14 residues. CDR1 and CDR2 from the germline V gene are MNHEY and SVGAGI.

This rearrangement joins TRBV28 to TRBJ2-1, with TRBD2 matching over 10 bases. The CDR3 contains 16 residues. V gave up 2 bases and J gave up 4 bases; unmatched junction bases: 5. CDR1 and CDR2 (germline): MDHEN, SYDVKM. The chain's CDR3 is CASSLILAGQYNEQFF. The CDR3 nucleotides read TGTGCCAGCAGTTTAATACTAGCGGGACAGTACAATGAGCAGTTCTTC.

The chain links TRBV28 to TRBJ1-6; D unresolved. V dropped 3 bases and J dropped 10 bases, with 16 bases sitting between them. The germline CDR1 and CDR2 sequences are MDHEN and SYDVKM. The CDR3 is 15 amino acids. In DNA, the CDR3 is TGTGCCAGCAGTTTTCCTTCCCCCGTAATGTCACCCCTCCACTTT. This encodes CASSFPSPVMSPLHF.

CDR3 loop: CASSSSGTLSYNEQFF. CDR3 bases: TGTGCCAGCAGCTCCAGCGGGACACTCTCCTACAATGAGCAGTTCTTC. The rearrangement links TRBV7-9 to TRBJ2-1, with D maybe TRBD2 (7 bases). Germline loops: CDR1 SEHNR, CDR2 FQNEAQ (reference sequence). This CDR3 contains 16 residues. V dropped 4 bases and J dropped 0 bases, with 13 bases sitting between them.

V gene TRBV30 combines with J gene TRBJ1-5, with 7 nucleotides matching TRBD1. The V gene end was trimmed by 3 bases and the J gene end by 1 base; junction bases not matched to a gene: 3. The germline CDR1 and CDR2 sequences are GTSNPN and SVGIG (reference sequence). The CDR3 totals 14 residues. The CDR3 nucleotides are TGTGCCTGGAGCCCGGGACAGAGCAATCAGCCCCAGCATTTT. Encoded protein: CAWSPGQSNQPQHF.

This chain links TRBV27 with TRBJ2-1; 7 bases map to TRBD1. V shed 0 bases and J 12 bases; nucleotides not matched to a gene: 5. The CDR3 is made up of 13 amino acids. CDR1 is MNHEY and CDR2 is SMNVEV in the germline V gene (reference sequence). CDR3 sequence reads: CASSLSGQVRQFF. CDR3 coding DNA: TGTGCCAGCAGTTTATCAGGACAGGTGAGGCAGTTCTTC.

A single count supports this clone. The chain uses TRBV27 and TRBJ2-7, with D uncertain. The V and J ends lost 3 bases and 2 bases respectively, with 11 bases between them. CDR3 length: 14 amino acids. Germline V gene sequence: CDR1 MNHEY, CDR2 SMNVEV (reference sequence). The CDR3 sequence: CASSFGYAAYEQYF. CDR3 DNA: TGTGCCAGCAGTTTCGGTTACGCAGCCTACGAGCAGTACTTC.